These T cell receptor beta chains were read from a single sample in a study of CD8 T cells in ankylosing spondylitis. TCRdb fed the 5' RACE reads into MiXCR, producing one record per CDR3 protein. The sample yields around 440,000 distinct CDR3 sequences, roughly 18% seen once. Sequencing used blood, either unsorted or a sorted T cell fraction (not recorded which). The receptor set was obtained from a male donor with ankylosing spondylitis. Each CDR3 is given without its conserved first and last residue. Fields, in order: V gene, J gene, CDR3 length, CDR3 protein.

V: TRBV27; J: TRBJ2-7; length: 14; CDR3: ASSLRGGGHNPYQY
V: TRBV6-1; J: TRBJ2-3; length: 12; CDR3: ASTSGGFKDTQY
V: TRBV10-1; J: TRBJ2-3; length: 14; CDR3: ASSESGRGYTDTEY
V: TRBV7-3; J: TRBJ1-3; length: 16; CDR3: ASSLLTGGRSSGNTIY
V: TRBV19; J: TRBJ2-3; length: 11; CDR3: ASGKRDAGTQY
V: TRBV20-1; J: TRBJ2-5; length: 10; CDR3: SALPGEETQY
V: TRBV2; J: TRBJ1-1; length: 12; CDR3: ASSEGRGGTEAF
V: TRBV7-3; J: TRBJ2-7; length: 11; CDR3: ASSLTSGSSLY
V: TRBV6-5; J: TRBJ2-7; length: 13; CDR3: ASSYSTPSAPPQY
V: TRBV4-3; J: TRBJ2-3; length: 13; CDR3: ASSRLVGNADTQY
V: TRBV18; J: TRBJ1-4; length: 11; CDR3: ASSLGQNEKLF
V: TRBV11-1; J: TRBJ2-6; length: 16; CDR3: ASSYVPDMTSGANVLT
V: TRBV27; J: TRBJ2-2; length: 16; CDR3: ASSLFGITGGNTGELF
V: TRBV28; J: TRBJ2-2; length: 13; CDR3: ASQSPRGAAGELF